The 28 T cell receptor beta chains in this list originate from one sample, sequenced in a study of blood T cells in healthy people across ages (dated by TCRdb to the mid-2010s). The library was made by 5' RACE. The sequencer listed for this sample is Illumina HiSeq 2500. The second PCR ran for about 6 to 12 cycles and used a J-beta primer mix along with a sample-barcoded 5' primer. The raw public reads went through TCRdb reprocessing: fastp at Q25, MiXCR clone calling, in-frame beta chains kept. When rows share a CDR3 protein, they turn into one entry using the most common DNA and genes. The sample table records about 1,600,000 distinct CDR3 sequences; 40% to 50% of these occur just once. The ten most abundant clones make up roughly 7.9% of the sample. Sequencing was done on a sample of blood. Source of these receptors: a woman between 18 and 29 years old in good health.

This clonotype was counted a few times. The chain couples TRBV11-2 to TRBJ2-5; tentative D call: TRBD1 (6 bases). The germline V gene has CDR1 SGHAT and CDR2 FQNNGV. V was shortened by 1 base and J by 2 bases, with 8 bases between the two germline ends. The CDR3 length is 14 residues. Here the CDR3 DNA reads TGTGCCAGCAGCTTAGGACAGGAACAAGAGACCCAGTACTTC. Protein: CASSLGQEQETQYF.

This chain links TRBV5-1 with TRBJ2-1; D is unclear. Germline V gene lookup returns CDR1 SGHRS and CDR2 YFSETQ. The CDR3 has 13 amino acids. V lost 6 bases to trimming and J lost 6 bases, with 13 bases between them. The CDR3 is CASTPGSSNEQFF. The DNA for the CDR3 is TGCGCCAGCACCCCTGGGTCGTCCAATGAGCAGTTCTTC. Filled out from reference TRBV5-1 and TRBJ2-1, the complete variable domain reads KAGVTQTPRYLIKTRGQQVTLSCSPISGHRSVSWYQQTPGQGLQFLFEYFSETQRNKGNFPGRFSGRQFSNSRSEMNVSTLELGDSALYLCASTPGSSNEQFFGPGTRLTVL.

This chain links TRBV6-2 or TRBV6-3 with TRBJ1-5; tentatively, D is TRBD1 (6 bases). The CDR3 covers 16 residues. Germline V gene lookup returns CDR1 MNHEY and CDR2 SVGEGT. V was clipped by 6 bases and J by 3 bases, with 18 bases between them. The CDR3 DNA reads TGTGCCAGCAGATCCTTTTCGACAGGCTACAATCAGCCCCAGCATTTT. Protein: CASRSFSTGYNQPQHF.

The chain has TRBV9 and TRBJ2-7; possibly TRBD1 or TRBD2 for D (5 bases each). Germline-derived CDR1 and CDR2 are SGDLS and YYNGEE. The V end was cut by 2 bases, the J end by 2 bases, with 17 bases between. The CDR3 length is 16 residues. The CDR3 DNA is TGTGCCAGCAGCGTTGAGCCCGGGACCGGACCCTACGAGCAGTACTTC. As protein: CASSVEPGTGPYEQYF.

This rearrangement joins TRBV15 to TRBJ2-4; 7 nucleotides align to TRBD1. Per the germline V gene, CDR1 is LNHNV and CDR2 is YYDKDF (reference sequence). After removal of 0 bases from V and 9 bases from J, the junction contained 8 bases not matched to a gene. The CDR3 runs to 15 residues. The CDR3 region has the DNA TGTGCCACCAGCAGAGATACAGGGGATCGAAGCATTCAGTACTTC. It codes for CATSRDTGDRSIQYF.

The J gene is TRBJ2-5, the V gene TRBV20-1; weak D call: TRBD2 (6 bases). The CDR3 runs 15 residues. Trimming shortened V by 3 bases and J by 1 base, and 15 bases separated the two germline ends. The germline V gene has CDR1 DFQATT and CDR2 SNEGSKA (reference sequence). The CDR3 DNA is TGCAGTGCTAGTGGGGGGACTCAATCCCAAGAGACCCAGTACTTC. This translates into CSASGGTQSQETQYF.

The V and J genes are TRBV27 and TRBJ1-2; D may be TRBD1 (6 bases). The germline V gene encodes CDR1 MNHEY and CDR2 SMNVEV (reference sequence). CDR3 size: 17 residues. V lost 4 bases and J 3 bases, leaving 21 bases between the germline ends. CDR3 region: CASSSSGTKSFYYGYTF. For the CDR3, the DNA is TGTGCCAGCAGTTCGTCCGGGACAAAATCCTTTTACTATGGCTACACCTTC.

V and J are TRBV6-1 and TRBJ1-5, with D perhaps matching TRBD1 (5 bases). Germline V gives CDR1 MNHNS, CDR2 SASEGT. Trimming took 6 bases from V and 4 from J, leaving 13 bases between them. This CDR3 region has 14 residues. The CDR3 DNA follows: TGTGCCAGCAGGGGACCCGGGGAGAATCAGCCCCAGCATTTT. Translation: CASRGPGENQPQHF.

The chain couples TRBV20-1 to TRBJ2-2; maybe TRBD2 (6 bases). CDR1 is DFQATT and CDR2 is SNEGSKA in the germline V gene (reference sequence). This CDR3 has 12 residues. V lost 0 bases to trimming and J lost 12 bases, with 11 bases between them. CDR3 loop: CSARDQDYQLFF. CDR3 DNA: TGCAGTGCTAGAGACCAGGACTACCAGCTGTTTTTT.

This chain links TRBV2 with TRBJ2-3, with a possible D match to TRBD1 (5 bases). V lost 4 bases and J lost 5, with 16 bases in between. The CDR3 is 15 amino acids. From germline, CDR1 is SNHLY and CDR2 FYNNEI. The CDR3 coding sequence is TGTGCCAGCAGTGGACAGCACTCGGGTGGAGATACGCAGTATTTT. This gives the protein CASSGQHSGGDTQYF.

The chain links TRBV20-1 to TRBJ2-4; tentatively, D is TRBD1 or TRBD2 (5 bases each). CDR3 length: 15 amino acids. V lost 3 bases and J lost 8, with 20 bases in between. Germline loops: CDR1 DFQATT, CDR2 SNEGSKA (reference sequence). CDR3 protein: CSASSPEGLADIQYF. The CDR3 DNA follows: TGCAGTGCTAGTTCCCCAGAGGGGTTAGCTGACATTCAGTACTTC.

Notes on this clonotype: An end of the junction does not agree with germline; a read error may underlie this. The rearrangement links TRBV11-2 to TRBJ2-1; D is possibly TRBD1 or TRBD2 (6 bases each). This CDR3 spans 12 amino acids. Germline V gene lookup returns CDR1 SGHAT and CDR2 FQNNGV. The CDR3: CTSSPSGGGQFF. In DNA, the CDR3 is TGTACCAGCAGCCCAAGCGGAGGGGGGCAGTTCTTC. Full variable domain (missing parts from reference TRBV11-2 and TRBJ2-1): EAGVAQSPRYKIIEKRQSVAFWCNPISGHATLYWYQQILGQGPKLLIQFQNNGVVDDSQLPKDRFSAERLKGVDSTLKIQPAKLEDSAVYLCTSSPSGGGQFFGPGTRLTVL.

The V and J genes are TRBV5-1 and TRBJ1-2; D not resolved. The germline V and J ends were trimmed by 0 bases and 0 bases, with 15 bases remaining between them. Germline assignment: CDR1 SGHRS and CDR2 YFSETQ. This CDR3 has 17 residues. In nucleotides, the CDR3 is TGCGCCAGCAGCTTGGGCCCGGAGGAGGGAGCTAACTATGGCTACACCTTC. Translation gives CASSLGPEEGANYGYTF.

The rearrangement joins TRBV7-2 to TRBJ2-1; D possibly uses TRBD1 or TRBD2 (5 bases each). This CDR3 comprises 14 residues. Germline assignment: CDR1 SGHTA and CDR2 FQGNSA. Trimming took off 2 bases at V and 7 bases at J, with 12 bases between the two ends. CDR3: CASSLLGTLNEQFF. The CDR3 nucleotides are TGTGCCAGCAGCTTACTAGGGACCCTAAATGAGCAGTTCTTC.

J is TRBJ1-2 and V is TRBV10-3; D is perhaps TRBD1 (5 bases). V was clipped by 4 bases and J by 2 bases, with 11 bases between them. The V gene's germline CDR1 is ENHRY and CDR2 SYGVKD. This CDR3 has 14 amino acids. The CDR3 region is CAISAGGQNYGYTF. In nucleotides, the CDR3 is TGTGCCATCAGTGCCGGGGGTCAGAACTATGGCTACACCTTC.

This clonotype has a handful of counts. The V call is TRBV6-1, the J call TRBJ2-7; D unclear. Looked up from germline, CDR1 is MNHNS and CDR2 is SASEGT. The CDR3 is made up of 13 amino acids. The ends were cut back, 3 bases at V and 4 bases at J, with 10 bases in the middle. The CDR3 region has the DNA TGTGCCAGCAGTGACGGTTCTCGTTACGAGCAGTACTTC. Translating gives CASSDGSRYEQYF.

CDR3 sequence: CASSPPTSEDQYF. In DNA, the CDR3 is TGTGCCAGCTCACCCCCGACTAGCGAGGACCAGTACTTC. The V and J genes are TRBV18 and TRBJ2-7; TRBD2 aligns across 8 bases. From germline, CDR1 is KGHSH and CDR2 LQKENI. The length of the CDR3 is 13 residues. The J segment lost 10 bases and the V segment lost 3 bases, leaving 8 bases of the junction unmatched.

Notes on this clonotype: A junction boundary mismatches the germline segment, possibly from a read error. This chain connects TRBV7-2 to TRBJ1-4; 11 nucleotides match TRBD1. The V gene's germline CDR1 is SGHTA and CDR2 FQGNSA. This CDR3 comprises 15 residues. In nucleotides, the CDR3 is TGTGCCAGCAGCTCCCGGACAGGGGGCGTTGAAAAACCGTTTTTT. Translation: CASSSRTGGVEKPFF.

The genes are TRBV6-1 and TRBJ1-2; 8 positions agree with TRBD1. CDR1 is MNHNS and CDR2 is SASEGT in the germline V gene. This CDR3 is 15 amino acids long. J lost 0 bases, V lost 3 bases, and 3 bases had no gene match. In nucleotides, the CDR3 is TGTGCCAGCAGTGATCGGACAGGGACTAACTATGGCTACACCTTC. Translating gives CASSDRTGTNYGYTF.

The chain links TRBV18 to TRBJ2-1; 14 bases are a match to TRBD2. In germline, CDR1 is KGHSH, CDR2 LQKENI. The CDR3 is 19 residues long. The J segment lost 2 bases and the V segment lost 3 bases, leaving 9 bases of the junction unmatched. As DNA, the CDR3 is TGTGCCAGCTCACCGTGGGGACTAGCGGGAGAGGGGGCCTACAATGAGCAGTTCTTC. Translated, it gives CASSPWGLAGEGAYNEQFF. Supplemented by reference TRBV18 and TRBJ2-1, the full variable domain reads NAGVMQNPRHLVRRRGQEARLRCSPMKGHSHVYWYRQLPEEGLKFMVYLQKENIIDESGMPKERFSAEFPKEGPSILRIQQVVRGDSAAYFCASSPWGLAGEGAYNEQFFGPGTRLTVL.

The rearrangement uses TRBV29-1 and TRBJ1-2; 8 nucleotides align to TRBD1. Looked up from germline, CDR1 is SQVTM and CDR2 is ANQGSEA. This CDR3 spans 14 amino acids. V was pared by 6 bases and J by 0 bases, with 6 bases of the junction left unmatched. The CDR3 region has the DNA TGCAGCGTGGGGACAGGACCAACTAACTATGGCTACACCTTC. As protein: CSVGTGPTNYGYTF.

This clonotype was seen a few times. The rearrangement uses TRBV28 and TRBJ2-4, with D perhaps TRBD1 (5 bases). The V gene lost 2 bases and the J gene lost 7 bases, with 9 bases spanning the gap. This CDR3 has 13 amino acids. Germline loops: CDR1 MDHEN, CDR2 SYDVKM. The chain's CDR3 is CASSLQGGNIQYF. CDR3 bases: TGTGCCAGCAGTTTACAGGGTGGGAACATTCAGTACTTC.

This clonotype was seen a few times. V is TRBV15 and J is TRBJ1-2; 7 nucleotides line up with TRBD1. Trimming cost V 4 bases and J 4 bases; bases outside gene matches: 6. Germline CDR1 and CDR2: LNHNV and YYDKDF (reference sequence). The CDR3 is 14 amino acids. Here the CDR3 DNA reads TGTGCCACCAGCATCGGGACAGAAGTCTATGGCTACACCTTC. Its protein product is CATSIGTEVYGYTF.

In this sample, this clonotype turned up once. At one end, the junction sequence differs from germline, possibly due to a read error. This chain joins TRBV12-3 or TRBV12-4 and TRBJ1-4, with D unclear. The CDR3 sequence is 17 residues long. The CDR3 region is CASSLRVGVYLGEQLFF. The DNA for the CDR3 is TGTGCCAGCAGTTTGAGGGTCGGTGTGTATCTTGGTGAACAACTGTTTTTT.

The rearrangement joins TRBV7-3 to TRBJ2-4; 12 bases match TRBD1. The J call is doubtful: the DNA matches TRBJ2-7 better. Germline V lookup: CDR1 SGHTA, CDR2 FQGTGA. The CDR3 loop spans 13 amino acids. CDR3 amino acids: CASARDRGREQYF. The CDR3 DNA reads TGTGCCAGCGCCCGGGACAGGGGGCGCGAGCAGTACTTC.

The chain couples TRBV3-1 to TRBJ2-1; 10 nucleotides agree with TRBD1. The J segment lost 10 bases and the V segment lost 5 bases, leaving 11 bases of the junction unmatched. From germline, CDR1 is LGHDT and CDR2 YNNKEL (reference sequence). The CDR3 is made up of 15 amino acids. CDR3 region: CASSDRDRGSYEQFF. Written as DNA, the CDR3 is TGTGCCAGCAGCGACCGGGACAGGGGCTCCTACGAGCAGTTCTTC.

J is TRBJ2-4 and V is TRBV7-2; the D is unclear. The J call may be incorrect, as the DNA end agrees better with TRBJ2-7. CDR3 length: 16 residues. Germline CDR1 reads SGHTA; CDR2 reads FQGNSA. The CDR3 reads CASSLGPSHSNYEQYF. The CDR3 bases are TGTGCCAGCAGCTTAGGTCCATCGCACTCAAACTACGAGCAGTACTTC.

This clonotype was seen a few times. The gene calls are TRBV3-1 and TRBJ2-1; 8 positions agree with TRBD2. This CDR3 is 14 amino acids long. CDR1 and CDR2 (germline): LGHDT, YNNKEL (reference sequence). V dropped 4 bases and J dropped 5; count of bases not matched to a gene: 4. As DNA, the CDR3 is TGTGCCAGCAGCCTTAGCGGGAATAACAATGAGCAGTTCTTC. It is translated as CASSLSGNNNEQFF.